These T cell receptor beta chains were read from a single sample in a study of identical twins. TCRdb passed the 5' RACE reads through MiXCR, listing each CDR3 protein once. The sample includes approximately 550,000 distinct CDR3 sequences, about 22% of them seen just once. The sample also formed part of further work on yellow fever vaccine responses in identical twins.

Specimen: CD4+ T cells sorted from blood. These receptors were obtained from a woman younger than 30 in good health. The conserved cysteine and the conserved F or W are not part of the CDR3 here.

TRBJ2-3	17	TRBV6-1	ASSTREYGTDTGTDTQY
TRBJ2-1	11	TRBV2	ASRRGLYNEQF
TRBJ2-4	16	TRBV20-1	SARGGGKYIMAKNIQY
TRBJ2-1	17	TRBV20-1	SAGGGTSGGPLSYNEQF
TRBJ1-6	13	TRBV15	ATSRDSTGNSPLH
TRBJ2-3	13	TRBV6-1	ASSEGDRAADTQY
TRBJ2-3	16	TRBV9	ASGVGTWVAGVTDTQY
TRBJ2-5	13	TRBV10-3	AISRQGAHQETQY
TRBJ1-1	12	TRBV3-1	ASSLTGWNTEAF
TRBJ2-1	14	TRBV20-1	SALPGLAGSYNEQF
TRBJ2-1	12	TRBV10-3	AIKKREGENEQF
TRBJ1-1	13	TRBV20-1	SASMTGSVNTEAF
TRBJ2-1	14	TRBV20-1	SARRSAGGQGNEQF
TRBJ1-6	13	TRBV12-3/TRBV12-4	ASSPIRDGNSPLH
TRBJ2-1	14	TRBV7-9	ASSSFRGAYDNEQF
TRBJ2-1	14	TRBV10-3	AIRDRQDSSYNEQF
TRBJ2-1	15	TRBV4-1	ASSQAPTSGGYNEQF